Sequencing of this T cell receptor beta chain was carried out in a study of cytomegalovirus exposure and HLA in healthy donors. Study-level results: A few of the chains that were CMV-associated were confirmed in vitro to be specific for CMV antigens. Information on immune exposure was restricted to one variable (CMV serostatus). In a later analysis, TCR beta V- and J-gene trimming was associated with a missense DCLRE1C variant.

Trimming stripped 1 base from V and 6 bases from J, with 12 bases between. The CDR3 contains 14 residues. Germline V gene sequence: CDR1 SGHTA, CDR2 FQGNSA. About this clone: Antigen: not known.

The PCR made use of 60 Vbeta and 13 Jbeta primers. Methods used by the authors: Counted up in a later analysis, unique TCR beta chains came to some 80 million, with around 10 million shared. The repertoire was sequenced with immunoSEQ multiplex PCR; TCRdb's copy has only in-frame clones and lacks some. The V and J calls and clone size are taken from that table; D and trimming were inferred from the DNA. The data show about 160,000 clones, 78% seen once. Source material: PBMCs. This TCR was sampled from a male donor in good health and CMV-seronegative. The chain carries TRBV7-2 and TRBJ1-2; D is unresolved. This CDR3 is CASSLGFDTHGYTF. DNA for the CDR3: TGTGCCAGCAGCTTAGGTTTCGACACCCATGGCTACACCTTC.